Given below is one T cell receptor (beta chain) in context. This specimen belongs to a study of blood T cell repertoires in COVID-19. In the study overall: In each case, the material was cDNA or gDNA derived from T cells, B-cell-depleted T cells, or PBMCs.

Repertoires were generated with immunoSEQ multiplex PCR, while TCRdb's copy carries only in-frame clones and drops some. Here the sample spans almost 500,000 clones, about 88% being singletons. Living in 24 US areas, the participants were between 18 and 89 years of age. The CDR3 contains 13 residues. The V end was cut by 8 bases, the J end by 0 bases, with 10 bases between. Germline V gene lookup returns CDR1 KGHSH and CDR2 LQKENI. Sequences were obtained from PBMCs or T cells enriched from blood (not recorded which). The receptor comes from a woman in her sixties who had recovered from COVID-19. The V gene is TRBV18, the J gene TRBJ1-1; D unresolved. The chain's CDR3 is CASGGRMNTEAFF. In DNA form, the CDR3 reads TGTGCCAGCGGAGGGAGAATGAACACTGAAGCTTTCTTT.